This TCR beta chain comes out of a study of T cell responses to AZD1222 COVID-19 vaccine. Deletions cut 6 bases from V and 7 bases from J, with 8 bases between. The CDR3 runs 12 residues. Germline V gene sequence: CDR1 KGHDR, CDR2 SFDVKD. Sequenced by immunoSEQ multiplex PCR; TCRdb stores in-frame clones only, minus some. The data hold about 97,000 clones, with 85% to 90% observed a single time. Findings and limits, study-wide: Researchers report vaccine-associated CD4 TCRs spanning spike, with dominance at 160-218 and 743-854. Mostly white British, mostly female donors; authors suggested clonal diversity may be underestimated. The study sampled repertoires only after the peak T cell response.

This clone occurred once. Antigen: not known. Sequences were derived from peripheral blood, sampled on day 0 of AZD1222 vaccination. The source of this sequence is an adult in good health. The V and J genes are TRBV24-1 and TRBJ2-2; a weak D match, TRBD2 (5 bases). CDR3 coding DNA: TGTGCCACCAGTAGAGGGATCGGGGAGCTGTTTTTT. It codes for CATSRGIGELFF.